The rows below give T cell receptor beta chains drawn from one sample of a study of blood T cell repertoires in COVID-19. The assay was immunoSEQ multiplex PCR, and TCRdb's table has in-frame clones only and misses some. The data contain about 300,000 clones, around 90% of them singletons. The source material was peripheral blood. All receptors derive from a woman under 40 with COVID-19, enrolled during active disease. Each CDR3 is given without its conserved first and last residue. A D gene is named only where the DNA matches it firmly.

v_gene,j_gene,d_gene,CDR3aa
TRBV3-1/TRBV3-2,TRBJ2-2,TRBD2,ASSQVVGRASGELF
TRBV5-8,TRBJ2-5,TRBD2,ASRPGTSVRETQY
TRBV5-1,TRBJ1-4,TRBD1,ASSKRQGGSNEKLF
TRBV19,TRBJ1-1,TRBD1,ASSIPGQGVYTEAF
TRBV2,TRBJ1-1,NA,ASSDGGMNTEAF
TRBV20-1,TRBJ1-1,NA,SAGRGEAF
TRBV7-3,TRBJ2-3,NA,ASSRDGRENTQY
TRBV11-2,TRBJ2-1,TRBD2,ASSLLAGGRYNEQF
TRBV29-1,TRBJ2-5,TRBD1,SVRDSQETQY
TRBV19,TRBJ2-1,TRBD2,ASSEEQGTRFNEQF
TRBV27,TRBJ2-7,NA,ASSHPGNEQY
TRBV10-3,TRBJ2-5,TRBD2,AISSLAGETQY
TRBV27,TRBJ1-2,TRBD1,ASSLGQGRGYGYT